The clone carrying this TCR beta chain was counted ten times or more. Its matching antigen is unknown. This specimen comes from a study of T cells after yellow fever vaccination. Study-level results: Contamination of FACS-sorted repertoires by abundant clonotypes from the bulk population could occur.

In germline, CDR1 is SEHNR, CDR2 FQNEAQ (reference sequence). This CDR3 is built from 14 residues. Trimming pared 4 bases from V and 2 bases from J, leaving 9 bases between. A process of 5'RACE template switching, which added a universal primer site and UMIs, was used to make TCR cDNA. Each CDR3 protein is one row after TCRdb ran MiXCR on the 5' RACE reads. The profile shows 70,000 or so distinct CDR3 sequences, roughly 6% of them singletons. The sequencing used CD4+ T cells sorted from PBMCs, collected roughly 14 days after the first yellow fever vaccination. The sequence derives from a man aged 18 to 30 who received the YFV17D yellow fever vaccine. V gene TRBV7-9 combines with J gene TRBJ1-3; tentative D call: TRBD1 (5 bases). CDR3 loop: CASSSRTTGNTIYF. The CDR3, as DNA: TGTGCCAGCAGCTCTAGGACAACTGGAAACACCATATATTTT.